The present T cell receptor beta chain was sequenced within a study of tissue T cells after allogeneic stem cell transplantation. Study-level findings and limits: Some tissue clones might be persisting host cells; their alloreactivity or antigen specificity was not determined.

This table comes from immunoSEQ multiplex PCR, and its TCRdb copy is limited to in-frame clones, with some not included. The data show 48,000 or so clones, around 73% seen once. About this clone: Its antigen is unknown. The gene names here belong to mouse.

Sequencing was performed on sorted cells pooled from one or two spleens. The clonotype comes from a pool of C57BL/6 mice in good health.

The part of the CDR3 DNA that was read is TGTGCCAGCAGTTTTGGGGACACCCAGTAC. As protein: CASSFGDTQY. The CDR3 reads in full as CASSFGDTQYF. The rearrangement joins TRBV15 to TRBJ2-5; no clear D gene. Read coverage stops 1 residue before the CDR3 terminus; the germline J gene supplies the remainder. This CDR3 has 11 residues. Germline CDR1 SGHND, CDR2 FRSKSL. The germline V and J ends were trimmed by 3 bases and 6 bases, with 4 bases remaining between them.